The text below deals with one T cell receptor (beta chain). These data are taken from a study of radiotherapy plus CTLA-4 blockade in lung cancer. CDR1 and CDR2 from the germline V gene are SGHTA and FQGNSA. The ends lost 0 bases at V and 4 bases at J; junction bases unmatched: 8. CDR3 length equals 16 residues. Sequencing was performed with immunoSEQ multiplex PCR; in TCRdb, only in-frame clones are kept and a portion is missing. The sample has 70,000 to 90,000 clones; about 78% are singletons. V usage is TRBV7-2 and J usage is TRBJ1-2; 7 bases match TRBD1. The TCR was taken from a human donor with non-small cell lung cancer whose response to radiotherapy plus ipilimumab could not be evaluated. Some clones in this sample may be carry-over from other donors' samples. This specimen was peripheral blood, taken from a patient treated with radiotherapy plus ipilimumab. CDR3 DNA sequence: TGTGCCAGCAGCTTAGCCGGGGGGGACAGCTTCTATGGCTACACCTTC. Translated: CASSLAGGDSFYGYTF.